These T cell receptor beta chains were read from a single sample in a study of shared clonotypes between healthy human individuals. TCRdb's copy holds only in-frame clones and misses some; the assay was immunoSEQ multiplex PCR. The data show about 2.3 million clones, with just over 90% seen just once and 0.39% held by the top ten. The sample taken for sequencing was naive CD4+ T cells from PBMCs. Every receptor here comes from a man aged 18 to 30 in good health. Some clones in this sample may be carry-over from other donors' samples. Each CDR3 is given with its conserved first and last residue. Fields, in order: clone size, D gene, J gene, V gene, CDR3 DNA, CDR3 protein. The D gene is left open where the match is weak. A row's size may be missing; if present it is once, few, many or a size class.

once,NA,TRBJ1-3,TRBV9,TGTGCCAGCAGCGTAGAGCGGGCCGGGGACACCATATATTTT,CASSVERAGDTIYF
NA,NA,TRBJ2-1,TRBV5-1,TGCGCCAGCAGCTCGGAGTGGGGCTTCCATGAGCAGTTCTTC,CASSSEWGFHEQFF
NA,TRBD1,TRBJ1-1,TRBV7-2,TGTGCCAGCAGCCCTGGACAGGGGAACACTGAAGCTTTCTTT,CASSPGQGNTEAFF
once,NA,TRBJ2-2,TRBV11-3,TGTGCCAGCAGCTTAGGCGGCAGGGCGAGGAACACCGGGGAGCTGTTTTTT,CASSLGGRARNTGELFF
once,NA,TRBJ1-4,TRBV5-4,TGTGCCAGCAGCTTGCGCGATGAAAAACTGTTTTTT,CASSLRDEKLFF
NA,NA,TRBJ2-2,TRBV27,TGTGCCAGCAGTTTACAGGGGTTCGTGGCCGGGGAGCTGTTTTTT,CASSLQGFVAGELFF
NA,NA,TRBJ2-1,TRBV5-1,TGCGCCAGCAGCACGCAGGTCCCCAATGAGCAGTTCTTC,CASSTQVPNEQFF
NA,TRBD2,TRBJ2-2,TRBV27,TGTGCCAGCAGTTTAAGACTAGCGGGCACCGGGGAGCTGTTTTTT,CASSLRLAGTGELFF
once,NA,TRBJ1-5,TRBV7-2,TGTGCCAGCAGCTTTTCAGCAGGACCTTATAGCAATCAGCCCCAGCATTTT,CASSFSAGPYSNQPQHF
NA,NA,TRBJ1-2,TRBV15,TGTGCCACCAGCGGATCGCGGTATGGCTACACCTTC,CATSGSRYGYTF
NA,NA,TRBJ1-1,TRBV18,TGTGCCAGCTCACCTTCGGGGACTGAAGCTTTCTTT,CASSPSGTEAFF
NA,NA,TRBJ2-7,TRBV5-6,TGTGCCAGCAGCCCCGTGTGGGGGGCGGGCGAGCAGTACTTC,CASSPVWGAGEQYF
NA,TRBD1,TRBJ2-4,TRBV4-1,TGCGCCAGCAGCCTTAGGACAGGCCTTATAGCCAAAAACATTCAGTACTTC,CASSLRTGLIAKNIQYF
once,NA,TRBJ2-5,TRBV19,TGTGCCAGTAGTTCGCCAGGAGGGGAGACCCAGTACTTC,CASSSPGGETQYF